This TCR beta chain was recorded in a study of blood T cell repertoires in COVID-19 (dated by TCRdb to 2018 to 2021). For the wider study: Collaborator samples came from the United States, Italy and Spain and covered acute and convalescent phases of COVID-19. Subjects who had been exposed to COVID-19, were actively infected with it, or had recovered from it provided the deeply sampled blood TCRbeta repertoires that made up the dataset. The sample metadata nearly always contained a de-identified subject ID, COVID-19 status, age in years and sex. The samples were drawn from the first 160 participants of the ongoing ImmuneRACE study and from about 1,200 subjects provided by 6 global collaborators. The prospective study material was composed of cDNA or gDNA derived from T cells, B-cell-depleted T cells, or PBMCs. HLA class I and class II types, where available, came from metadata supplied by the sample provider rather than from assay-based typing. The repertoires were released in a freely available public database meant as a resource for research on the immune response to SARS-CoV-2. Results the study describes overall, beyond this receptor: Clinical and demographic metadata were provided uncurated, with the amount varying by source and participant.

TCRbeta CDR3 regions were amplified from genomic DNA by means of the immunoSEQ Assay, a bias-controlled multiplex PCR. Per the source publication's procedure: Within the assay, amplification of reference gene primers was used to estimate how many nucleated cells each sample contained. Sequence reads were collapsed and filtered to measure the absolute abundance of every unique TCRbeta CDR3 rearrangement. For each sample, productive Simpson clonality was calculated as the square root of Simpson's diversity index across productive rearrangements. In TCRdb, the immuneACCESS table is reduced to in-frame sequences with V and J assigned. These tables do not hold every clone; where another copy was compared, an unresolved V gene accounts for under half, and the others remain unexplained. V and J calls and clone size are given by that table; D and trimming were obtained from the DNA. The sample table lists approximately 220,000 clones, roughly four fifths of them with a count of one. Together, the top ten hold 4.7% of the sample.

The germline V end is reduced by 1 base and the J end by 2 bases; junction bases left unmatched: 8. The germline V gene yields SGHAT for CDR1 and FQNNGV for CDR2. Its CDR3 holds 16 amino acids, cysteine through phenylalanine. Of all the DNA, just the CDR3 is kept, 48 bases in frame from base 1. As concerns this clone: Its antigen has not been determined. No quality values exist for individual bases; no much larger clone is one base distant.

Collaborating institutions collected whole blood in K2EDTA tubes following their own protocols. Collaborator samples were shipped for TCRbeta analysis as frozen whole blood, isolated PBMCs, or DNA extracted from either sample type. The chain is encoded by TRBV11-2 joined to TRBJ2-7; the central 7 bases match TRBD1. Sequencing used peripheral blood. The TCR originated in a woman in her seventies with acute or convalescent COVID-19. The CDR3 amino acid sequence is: CASSLGGGDTAYEQYF. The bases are TGTGCCAGCAGCTTAGGAGGGGGCGACACGGCCTACGAGCAGTACTTC. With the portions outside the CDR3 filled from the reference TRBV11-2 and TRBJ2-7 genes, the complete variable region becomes EAGVAQSPRYKIIEKRQSVAFWCNPISGHATLYWYQQILGQGPKLLIQFQNNGVVDDSQLPKDRFSAERLKGVDSTLKIQPAKLEDSAVYLCASSLGGGDTAYEQYFGPGTRLTVT.